Below, one T cell receptor (beta chain) is given with its context. This sample is drawn from a study of blood T cells in healthy people across ages. It was with a sample-barcoded 5' primer and a J-beta primer mix that a second PCR of roughly 7 to 12 cycles was run. TCRdb re-derived calls from the 5' RACE reads in MiXCR, one entry per CDR3 protein. The sample has about 970,000 distinct CDR3 sequences; roughly 47% are singletons. Looked up from germline, CDR1 is ENHRY and CDR2 is SYGVKD. The CDR3 contains 16 residues. Trimming removed 5 bases from V and 1 base from J, with 17 bases in between. The gene calls are TRBV10-3 and TRBJ2-5; D may be TRBD2 (6 bases). This clonotype was obtained from a woman in her fifties or sixties in good health. The sample consisted of blood. For the CDR3, the DNA is TGTGCCATCAGTCCCGGGAGTTCCCCGTCCCAAGAGACCCAGTACTTC. This codes for CAISPGSSPSQETQYF.